This entry lists 14 T cell receptor beta chains sequenced from one sample in a study of control samples from healthy donors and cancer patients (dated by TCRdb to about 2020). Library creation used the immunoSEQ multiplex PCR assay. TCRdb carries this immuneACCESS record with in-frame sequences only. Its versions omit some clonotypes, under half of them owing to an unresolved V gene in the studies checked, with the rest unexplained. For this sample there are 150,000 or so clones; 80% to 90% appear just once. The ten largest clones take up 12% of the sample. The specimen sequenced was blood. The receptors were sampled from a man between 25 and 39 years old in good health.

The CDR3 loop is CASKGDHSYEQYF. CDR3 nucleotide sequence: TGTGCCAGTAAAGGCGACCACTCCTACGAGCAGTACTTC. The gene calls are TRBV19 and TRBJ2-7; D is unclear. Germline CDR1 and CDR2: LNHDA and SQIVND (reference sequence). CDR3 size: 13 residues. Trimming pared 7 bases from V and 0 bases from J, leaving 10 bases between.

The chain joins TRBV29-1 to TRBJ1-4, with 9 positions matching TRBD1. The germline CDR1 and CDR2 sequences are SQVTM and ANQGSEA. The CDR3 totals 15 residues. The junction had 7 bases not matched to a gene; V was cut back by 6 bases and J by 2 bases. This CDR3 is CSVKTGGTTNEKLFF. The CDR3, as DNA: TGCAGCGTCAAAACAGGGGGCACGACTAATGAAAAACTGTTTTTT. Using reference TRBV29-1 and TRBJ1-4 for the parts outside the CDR3, the full variable domain is SAVISQKPSRDICQRGTSLTIQCQVDSQVTMMFWYRQQPGQSLTLIATANQGSEATYESGFVIDKFPISRPNLTFSTLTVSNMSPEDSSIYLCSVKTGGTTNEKLFFGSGTQLSVL.

This rearrangement joins TRBV27 to TRBJ2-1; the D gene could be TRBD1 or TRBD2 (5 bases each). Trimming cost V 4 bases and J 9 bases, with 10 bases left between them. The germline gives CDR1 MNHEY, CDR2 SMNVEV (reference sequence). The CDR3 has 12 residues. CDR3 region: CASSSRDGEQFF. The CDR3, as DNA: TGTGCCAGCAGTTCCCGGGACGGTGAGCAGTTCTTC.

The chain combines TRBV28 with TRBJ1-5, with D hard to call. Germline-derived CDR1 and CDR2 are MDHEN and SYDVKM. CDR3 size: 13 residues. V was clipped by 4 bases and J by 7 bases, with 11 bases between them. CDR3 bases: TGTGCCAGCAGTTCATTGAGAGCCCAGCCCCAGCATTTT. It is translated as CASSSLRAQPQHF.

This chain connects TRBV9 to TRBJ2-7; D is unclear. The germline V gene has CDR1 SGDLS and CDR2 YYNGEE. V gave up 4 bases and J gave up 3 bases, with 17 bases separating them. The CDR3 spans 15 residues. CDR3 in amino acids: CASSPTAQVDYEQYF. The CDR3 DNA follows: TGTGCCAGCAGCCCAACAGCACAAGTAGACTACGAGCAGTACTTC.

V gene TRBV6-6 combines with J gene TRBJ1-1, with unresolved D. V was shortened by 5 bases and J by 7 bases, with 8 bases between the two germline ends. This CDR3 contains 11 residues. Looked up from germline, CDR1 is MNHNY and CDR2 is SVGAGI (reference sequence). CDR3 sequence reads: CASSPAIEAFF. CDR3 coding DNA: TGTGCCAGCAGTCCTGCTATTGAAGCTTTCTTT.

The chain combines TRBV6-5 with TRBJ1-4; no clear D gene. This CDR3 has 15 amino acids. Germline CDR1 MNHEY, CDR2 SVGAGI. V was clipped by 3 bases and J by 0 bases, with 8 bases between them. CDR3 in amino acids: CASSYKGPTNEKLFF. The CDR3 coding sequence is TGTGCCAGCAGTTATAAGGGTCCAACTAATGAAAAACTGTTTTTT.

The count of this clone is one. CDR3 sequence reads: CASSQDGVAKDTQYF. The CDR3 DNA is TGTGCCAGCAGCCAAGATGGAGTAGCGAAAGATACGCAGTATTTT. V usage is TRBV4-2 and J usage is TRBJ2-3; D is possibly TRBD2 (5 bases). V shed 0 bases and J shed 5 bases, with 12 bases lying between them. There are 15 residues in the CDR3. Germline CDR1 is LGHNA and CDR2 is YNFKEQ.

The chain has TRBV7-9 and TRBJ2-7, with D unclear. The germline V and J ends were trimmed by 2 bases and 1 base, with 3 bases remaining between them. Germline V gene sequence: CDR1 SEHNR, CDR2 FQNEAQ (reference sequence). This CDR3 comprises 12 residues. The CDR3 is CASSLMSYEQYF. The DNA for the CDR3 is TGTGCCAGCAGCTTAATGTCCTACGAGCAGTACTTC.

The gene calls are TRBV14 and TRBJ2-1; 8 bases match TRBD1. V trimming: 1 base; J trimming: 7 bases; junction bases outside the gene matches: 3. This CDR3 comprises 14 residues. Germline CDR1 reads SGHDN; CDR2 reads FVKESK. The CDR3 DNA reads as TGTGCCAGCAGCCAAGGACAGGGGTGGAATGAGCAGTTCTTC. As protein: CASSQGQGWNEQFF.

The chain combines TRBV7-9 with TRBJ2-5, with D unclear. There are 13 residues in the CDR3. Looked up from germline, CDR1 is SEHNR and CDR2 is FQNEAQ (reference sequence). Trimming stripped 4 bases from V and 5 bases from J, with 11 bases between. CDR3 in amino acids: CASSSDPRETQYF. CDR3 sequence (DNA): TGTGCCAGCAGCTCCGACCCGCGGGAGACCCAGTACTTC.

This rearrangement joins TRBV27 to TRBJ1-1; D gene ambiguous. Germline V lookup: CDR1 MNHEY, CDR2 SMNVEV (reference sequence). V lost 0 bases and J lost 7, with 9 bases in between. The CDR3 runs to 13 residues. CDR3 residues: CASSLSPRNEAFF. The CDR3 DNA follows: TGTGCCAGCAGTTTATCTCCACGAAATGAAGCTTTCTTT.

In this sample, this clone turned up once. The chain recombines TRBV11-2 with TRBJ2-3; possibly TRBD1 or TRBD2 for D (5 bases each). With 0 bases removed from V and 6 bases from J, the gap between germline ends came to 13 bases. Germline V gene sequence: CDR1 SGHAT, CDR2 FQNNGV. The CDR3 has 15 residues. The CDR3 here is CASSLDPGRHDTQYF. The DNA for the CDR3 is TGTGCCAGCAGCTTAGATCCGGGACGTCACGATACGCAGTATTTT.

V and J are TRBV5-1 and TRBJ2-2; D is unresolved. Per germline, CDR1 SGHRS and CDR2 YFSETQ. This CDR3 comprises 14 residues. Trimming removed 4 bases from V and 2 bases from J, with 9 bases in between. The chain's CDR3 is CASSPPPNTGELFF. CDR3 sequence (DNA): TGCGCCAGCAGCCCACCCCCCAACACCGGGGAGCTGTTTTTT.